A single sample gave rise to the 13 T cell receptor delta chains below, sequenced in a study of γδ T cells in repeated Plasmodium falciparum infection. TCRdb fed the multiplex PCR reads into CATT to redo clone calling. The sample carries approximately 50,000 delta-chain clones, around 2% recorded once. Vgamma9/Vdelta2+ and Vdelta2-negative gammadelta T cells were flow-sorted from PBMC for bulk sequencing. Sample: gamma-delta T cells from blood. These receptors all stem from a pool of human donors (malaria-infected and uninfected, not separated).

This clone was recorded at least ten times. It is likely a read error: a sequence one base away is far more abundant. The same CDR3 also results from other DNA sequences found in this sample. The rearrangement joins TRDV2 to TRDJ1; D possibly corresponds to TRDD3 (6 bases). The J gene, left out of TCRdb, was set here by checking the DNA against germline. The CDR3 has 12 residues. Germline V gene data show CDR1 as GEAIGNYY and CDR2 as EKD. CDR3 region: CACEGYPDKLIF. The CDR3 DNA reads TGTGCTTGTGAGGGATATCCCGATAAACTCATCTTT.

This clone was detected many times. Translating this DNA gives a protein that differs at residue 6 from the TCRdb one, which belongs to a much larger clone; a read error is likely, and the protein shown is this translation. This chain links TRDV2 with TRDJ1, with D perhaps TRDD3 (5 bases). Assignment of the J gene here rests on matching the DNA to germline, because TCRdb gives none. The CDR3 length is 13 residues. The V end lost 4 bases, the J end lost 1 base, and 9 bases lay between the germline ends. Per the germline V gene, CDR1 is GEAIGNYY and CDR2 is EKD. CDR3 sequence (DNA): TGTGCCTGTGAGGGGACCGGCACCGATAAACTCATCTTT. It specifies CACEGTGTDKLIF.

This clone was observed a handful of times. A far larger clone is one base from this, pointing to a likely read error. Other DNA sequences in the same sample also yield this CDR3. The chain carries TRDV3 and TRDJ1; TRDD3 matches at 7 bases. In the absence of a J gene in TCRdb, the DNA was matched to germline to assign it here. The CDR3 has 24 amino acids. Trimming cost V 3 bases and J 0 bases; bases outside gene matches: 37. CDR1 and CDR2 from the germline V gene are TVYSNPD and GDNSRS (reference sequence). CDR3 sequence reads: CAFYHHFSRARQTGDGWNTDKLIF. The CDR3 nucleotides read TGTGCCTTCTACCACCACTTTTCAAGGGCACGACAGACGGGGGATGGATGGAACACCGATAAACTCATCTTT.

For this clone: This sequence is one base from a far larger clone and is likely a read error. Distinct nucleotide sequences in the sample also encode this CDR3. The rearrangement uses TRDV1 and TRDJ1, with D perhaps TRDD3 (5 bases). The CDR3 has 24 amino acids. Looked up from germline, CDR1 is TSWWSYY and CDR2 is QGS. CDR3 sequence: CALGKDNFYPLFKTQPFYTDKLIF. The CDR3 DNA follows: TGCGCTCTTGGGAAGGATAACTTCTATCCCCTATTCAAGACCCAACCCTTTTACACCGATAAACTCATCTTT.

For this clone: The protein recorded in TCRdb matches a much larger clone and deviates from this DNA's translation at residue 18, suggesting a read error; the protein here is obtained by translating the DNA. The chain couples TRDV1 to TRDJ1, with D maybe TRDD2 (7 bases). This CDR3 contains 20 residues. In germline, CDR1 is TSWWSYY, CDR2 QGS. CDR3 protein: CALGEPLAFLNTGTADKPIF. CDR3 sequence (DNA): TGTGCTCTTGGGGAACCCTTGGCCTTCCTCAATACTGGGACGGCCGATAAACCCATCTTT.

Points on this clone: This likely stems from a read error, as it lies one base from a far larger clone. The identical CDR3 is also encoded by other nucleotide sequences in the sample. The gene calls are TRDV3 and TRDJ1; 13 nucleotides line up with TRDD3. The CDR3 is made up of 24 amino acids. The V gene's germline CDR1 is TVYSNPD and CDR2 GDNSRS (reference sequence). The CDR3 reads CAFSLPDQGLPTSTGGYEADKLIF. In DNA, the CDR3 is TGTGCCTTTAGCTTACCAGACCAGGGCCTTCCTACCAGTACTGGGGGATACGAGGCCGATAAACTGATCTTT.

Remarks on this clone: The protein given by TCRdb reflects a much larger clone and differs at residue 8 from this DNA's translation, likely from a read error; the protein shown is the DNA's translation. The CDR3 spells CALGEIHAIWGDTPRWYTDKLIF. The DNA for the CDR3 is TGTGCTCTTGGGGAAATTCATGCTATTTGGGGGGATACGCCGCGGTGGTACACCGATAAACTCATCTTT. The chain joins TRDV1 to TRDJ1; 10 bases line up with TRDD3. Assignment of the J gene here rests on matching the DNA to germline, because TCRdb gives none. The CDR3 has 23 amino acids. Trimming cost V 2 bases and J 0 bases; bases outside gene matches: 24. From germline, CDR1 is TSWWSYY and CDR2 QGS.

This clone was observed at least ten times. TCRdb assigns this DNA the protein of a much larger clone, which departs from its translation at residue 6; this likely reflects a read error, and the protein shown comes from translating the DNA. The chain uses TRDV3 and TRDJ1; 7 bases are a match to TRDD3. The germline CDR1 and CDR2 sequences are TVYSNPD and GDNSRS (reference sequence). The V segment lost 4 bases and the J segment 8 bases; nucleotides outside the gene matches: 28. The CDR3 runs to 18 residues. The CDR3 nucleotides read TGTGCCTATTTGGCCCTCCACCAAGGACCTAACTGGGGACCCAAACTCATCTTT. It yields the protein CAYLALHQGPNWGPKLIF.

This clone was seen at least ten times. J is TRDJ1 and V is TRDV1; 8 bases map to TRDD3. As TCRdb names no J gene, one was assigned here on the basis of a DNA match to germline. The CDR3 is 18 amino acids. Germline trimming cut 2 bases from V and 4 bases from J; bases unmatched to any gene: 15. CDR1 TSWWSYY and CDR2 QGS come from the germline V gene. CDR3: CALGEGPYLLGVNDKLIF. The CDR3 region has the DNA TGTGCTCTTGGGGAAGGGCCTTATTTACTGGGGGTGAACGATAAACTCATCTTT.

This clone is medium-sized within its sample. The chain carries TRDV1 and TRDJ1, with 10 bases identical to TRDD3. Germline CDR1 and CDR2: TSWWSYY and QGS. V dropped 1 base and J dropped 10; count of bases not matched to a gene: 21. This CDR3 is built from 19 residues. The CDR3 bases are TGTGCTCTTGGGGAACGTTCCCTCCATTCAAACTGGGGGATGAGTGGACTCATCTTT. This gives the protein CALGERSLHSNWGMSGLIF.

This clone was seen ten or more times. This chain uses TRDV1 with TRDJ1, with 13 bases fitting TRDD3. TCRdb offers no J gene call, so here the DNA was matched to germline to obtain one. Germline lookup yields CDR1 TSWWSYY and CDR2 QGS. The CDR3 runs 24 residues. After removal of 3 bases from V and 2 bases from J, the junction contained 27 bases not matched to a gene. The CDR3 protein is CALGDSPKFLPQNTGGYATDKLIF. CDR3 bases: TGTGCTCTTGGGGACTCCCCAAAATTCCTTCCCCAAAATACTGGGGGATACGCGACCGATAAACTCATCTTT.

In regard to this clone: TCRdb lists the protein of a much larger clone for this DNA, which differs at residue 10, so this is likely a read error; the protein given here is translated from the DNA itself. The rearrangement joins TRDV2 to TRDJ1; 10 bases match TRDD3. The J gene is not listed in TCRdb, so it was assigned here from a DNA match to germline. With V trimmed by 2 bases and J by 0 bases, 23 bases remained unmatched. Germline V gives CDR1 GEAIGNYY, CDR2 EKD. The CDR3 is 22 residues long. CDR3 protein: CACDIITGGCGQTSQDTDKLIF. The CDR3 DNA follows: TGTGCCTGTGACATTATAACTGGGGGATGCGGACAAACCTCACAAGACACCGATAAACTCATCTTT.

This clone was seen at least ten times. A far larger clone lies a single base away; this is likely a read error. The identical CDR3 is also encoded by other nucleotide sequences in the sample. With the J gene uncalled, the V gene is TRDV3; the table assigns TRDD3, which was not confirmed against the DNA. The germline CDR1 and CDR2 sequences are TVYSNPD and GDNSRS (reference sequence). This CDR3 has 21 amino acids. CDR3 region: CAFSVLFYWGIRESYTDKLIF. As DNA, the CDR3 is TGTGCCTTTTCCGTCCTCTTTTACTGGGGGATACGCGAGTCTTACACCGATAAGCTCATCTTT.